This T cell receptor (beta chain) came from a study of blood T cell repertoires in COVID-19. Study background: From the United States, Italy and Spain came samples of acute and convalescent COVID-19. In each case, the material was cDNA or gDNA derived from T cells, B-cell-depleted T cells, or PBMCs.

As processed by the authors: Reference gene primer amplification in the assay estimated nucleated cell counts. Assay: immunoSEQ multiplex PCR; the TCRdb copy retains only in-frame clones and omits some. D and trimming were read from the DNA, whereas the V and J calls and clone size are those reported in that table. The table records roughly 60,000 clones, over 75% of them present only once. This clone was counted only a few times. J was trimmed by 5 bases and V by 5 bases; bases with no gene match: 9. This CDR3 has 15 residues. The germline V gene has CDR1 SGHTA and CDR2 FQGTGA. Specimen: peripheral blood. V is TRBV7-3 and J is TRBJ2-5; 9 positions agree with TRBD2. This clonotype originated in a man in his forties or fifties with active COVID-19. CDR3 loop: CASSPQAGGLETQYF. The CDR3 DNA sequence: TGTGCCAGCAGCCCCCAAGCGGGGGGATTGGAGACCCAGTACTTC.